The clone carrying this T cell receptor (beta chain) appeared a few times. Antigen unknown. Amplification used 60 Vbeta primers and 13 Jbeta primers. This table comes from immunoSEQ multiplex PCR, and its TCRdb copy is limited to in-frame clones, with some not included. Seen here are fewer than 70,000 clones, around 70% observed once, and the top ten hold 12% to 15%. The sample is drawn from a study of cytomegalovirus exposure and HLA in healthy donors. Germline CDR1 reads ENHRY; CDR2 reads SYGVKD. CDR3 length equals 14 residues. V shed 5 bases and J 3 bases; nucleotides not matched to a gene: 6. Study outcomes and limitations: The authors later found most CMV-associated TCR beta chains appeared HLA-restricted.

This rearrangement joins TRBV10-3 to TRBJ1-1, with 7 bases that match TRBD1. The TCR was taken from a male donor in good health and CMV-seropositive. The source material was PBMCs. The CDR3 region is CAISKVQGDTEAFF. CDR3 sequence (DNA): TGTGCCATCAGTAAGGTTCAGGGGGACACTGAAGCTTTCTTT.